This TCR beta chain originates from a study of cytomegalovirus exposure and HLA in healthy donors. Study-level findings and limits: Among the CMV-associated chains, three were confirmed in vitro as specific for CMV antigens.

The V end lost 1 base, the J end lost 0 bases, and 13 bases lay between the germline ends. The germline gives CDR1 SGHTA, CDR2 FQGTGA. CDR3 length equals 17 residues. In the PCR, 60 Vbeta and 13 Jbeta primers were used. The method was immunoSEQ multiplex PCR; TCRdb's version includes in-frame clones alone and lacks a portion of them. Of some 180,000 clones listed, 9.5% were seen once; the top ten hold 1% to 1.5%. This clone was seen a few times. Its antigen is undetermined. This sequence was found in a woman in her 30s in good health and CMV-seropositive. The chain couples TRBV7-3 to TRBJ2-1; D is undetermined. The sequencing input was PBMCs. The CDR3 region is CASSLNRGPSSYNEQFF. The CDR3 nucleotides are TGTGCCAGCAGCTTAAATCGAGGTCCGAGCTCCTACAATGAGCAGTTCTTC. Based on the CDR3 plus reference TRBV7-3 and TRBJ2-1, the full variable domain is GAGVSQTPSNKVTEKGKYVELRCDPISGHTALYWYRQSLGQGPEFLIYFQGTGAADDSGLPNDRFFAVRPEGSVSTLKIQRTERGDSAVYLCASSLNRGPSSYNEQFFGPGTRLTVL.